This T cell receptor beta chain emerged from a study of cytomegalovirus exposure and HLA in healthy donors. Researchers ran the PCR with 60 Vbeta and 13 Jbeta primers. Assay: immunoSEQ multiplex PCR; the TCRdb copy retains only in-frame clones and omits some. The profile shows 150,000 to 170,000 clones, 65% to 75% of them singletons. The J segment lost 2 bases and the V segment lost 0 bases, leaving 6 bases of the junction unmatched. There are 17 residues in the CDR3. From germline, CDR1 is SGDLS and CDR2 YYNGEE. This TCR was sampled from a young man in good health and CMV-seronegative. The rearrangement uses TRBV9 and TRBJ1-4; 8 bases map to TRBD1. The sample was PBMCs. The CDR3 DNA sequence: TGTGCCAGCAGCGTAGGCAGCAGGGGGCGGACTAATGAAAAACTGTTTTTT. Translating gives CASSVGSRGRTNEKLFF.